Sequencing of this TCR beta chain was carried out in a study of shared clonotypes between healthy human individuals. Study context: Per donor, CD8 memory used one plate, CD8 naive used two, CD4 memory used three and CD4 naive used three. Study observations and caveats: Between a handful of donors, naive CD4 clonotypes were shared at a level of about 5%.

The CDR3 spans 15 residues. Germline V gene sequence: CDR1 MNHEY, CDR2 SVGAGI. With 5 bases removed from V and 4 bases from J, the gap between germline ends came to 18 bases. Notes on this clone: Antigen unknown.

The data were produced by immunoSEQ multiplex PCR, yet TCRdb's version contains in-frame clones alone and is incomplete. The sample shows more than 2 million clones, approximately 95% of them seen only once. All of the donors resided in Nashville, Tennessee, and each was a Caucasian adult. The V gene is TRBV6-5, the J gene TRBJ2-7; the D gene is possibly TRBD1 (5 bases). The receptor comes from a man younger than 35 in good health. The sequenced sample consisted of naive CD4+ T cells sorted from blood. Sample subset: CD45RA+ positively selected. The CDR3: CASSTLRGPPYEQYF. CDR3 nucleotides: TGTGCCAGCAGTACACTAAGGGGTCCTCCATACGAGCAGTACTTC.